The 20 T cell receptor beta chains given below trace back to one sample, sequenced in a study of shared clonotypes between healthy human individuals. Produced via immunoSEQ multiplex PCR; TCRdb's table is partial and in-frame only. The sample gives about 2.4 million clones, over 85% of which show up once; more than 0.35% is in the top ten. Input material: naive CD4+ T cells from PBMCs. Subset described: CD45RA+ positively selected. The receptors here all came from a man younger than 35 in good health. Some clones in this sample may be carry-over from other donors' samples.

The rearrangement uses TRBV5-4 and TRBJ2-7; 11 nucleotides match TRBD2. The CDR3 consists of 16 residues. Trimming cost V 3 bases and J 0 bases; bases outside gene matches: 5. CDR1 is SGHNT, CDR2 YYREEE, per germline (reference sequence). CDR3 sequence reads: CASSSASGRTSYEQYF. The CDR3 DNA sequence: TGTGCCAGCAGCTCGGCTAGCGGGAGGACCTCCTACGAGCAGTACTTC. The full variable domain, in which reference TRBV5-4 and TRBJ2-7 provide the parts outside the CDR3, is ETGVTQSPTHLIKTRGQQVTLRCSSQSGHNTVSWYQQALGQGPQFIFQYYREEENGRGNFPPRFSGLQFPNYSSELNVNALELDDSALYLCASSSASGRTSYEQYFGPGTRLTVT.

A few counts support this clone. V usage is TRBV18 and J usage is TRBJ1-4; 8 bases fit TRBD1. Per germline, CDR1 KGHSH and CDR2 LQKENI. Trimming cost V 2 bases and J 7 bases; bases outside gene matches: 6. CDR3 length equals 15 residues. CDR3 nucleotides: TGTGCCAGCTCACCAATGGGCAGGGGGCTTGAAAAACTGTTTTTT. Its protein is CASSPMGRGLEKLFF.

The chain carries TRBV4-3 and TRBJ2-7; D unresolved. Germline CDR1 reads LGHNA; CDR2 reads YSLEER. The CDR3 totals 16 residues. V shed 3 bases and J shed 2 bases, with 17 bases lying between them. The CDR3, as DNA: TGCGCCAGCAGCCACGGCCCTGGGCTCCCCGCCTACGAGCAGTACTTC. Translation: CASSHGPGLPAYEQYF.

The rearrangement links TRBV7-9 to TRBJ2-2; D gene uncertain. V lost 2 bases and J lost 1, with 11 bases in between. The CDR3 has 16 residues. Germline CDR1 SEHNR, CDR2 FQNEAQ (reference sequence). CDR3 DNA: TGTGCCAGCAGCTTACCCGGAAGCGAGAACACCGGGGAGCTGTTTTTT. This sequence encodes CASSLPGSENTGELFF.

CDR3: CASSLHTPETEAFF. The CDR3 coding sequence is TGCGCCAGCAGCTTACACACCCCAGAGACTGAAGCTTTCTTT. This chain uses TRBV5-1 with TRBJ1-1, with D hard to call. V was clipped by 2 bases and J by 5 bases, with 13 bases between them. The CDR3 sequence is 14 residues long. Looked up from germline, CDR1 is SGHRS and CDR2 is YFSETQ.

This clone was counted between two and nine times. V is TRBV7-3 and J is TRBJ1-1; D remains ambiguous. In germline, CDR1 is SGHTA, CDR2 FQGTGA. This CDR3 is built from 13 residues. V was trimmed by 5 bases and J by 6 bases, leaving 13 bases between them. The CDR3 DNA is TGTGCCAGCAGCCCAAACGTAGGCTCTGAAGCTTTCTTT. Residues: CASSPNVGSEAFF.

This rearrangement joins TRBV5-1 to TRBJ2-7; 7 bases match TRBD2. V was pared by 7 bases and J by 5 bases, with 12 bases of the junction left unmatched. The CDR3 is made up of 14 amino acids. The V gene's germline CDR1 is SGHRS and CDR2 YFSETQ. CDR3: CASQPPGLPNEQYF. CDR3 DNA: TGCGCCAGCCAACCCCCGGGACTACCGAACGAGCAGTACTTC. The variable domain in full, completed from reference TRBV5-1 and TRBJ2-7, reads KAGVTQTPRYLIKTRGQQVTLSCSPISGHRSVSWYQQTPGQGLQFLFEYFSETQRNKGNFPGRFSGRQFSNSRSEMNVSTLELGDSALYLCASQPPGLPNEQYFGPGTRLTVT.

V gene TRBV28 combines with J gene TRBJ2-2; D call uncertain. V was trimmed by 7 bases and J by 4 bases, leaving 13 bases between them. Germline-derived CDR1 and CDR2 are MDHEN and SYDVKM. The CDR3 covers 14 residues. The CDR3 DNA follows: TGTGCCAGCATCCGTGGGTCGGGCACCGGGGAGCTGTTTTTT. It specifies CASIRGSGTGELFF.

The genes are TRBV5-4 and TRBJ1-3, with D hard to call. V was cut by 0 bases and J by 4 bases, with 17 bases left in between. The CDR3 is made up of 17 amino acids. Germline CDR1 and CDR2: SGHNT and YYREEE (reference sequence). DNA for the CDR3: TGTGCCAGCAGCTTGGAGGGCAGAGTGGTGGGCGGAAACACCATATATTTT. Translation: CASSLEGRVVGGNTIYF. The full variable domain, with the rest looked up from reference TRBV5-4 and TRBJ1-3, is ETGVTQSPTHLIKTRGQQVTLRCSSQSGHNTVSWYQQALGQGPQFIFQYYREEENGRGNFPPRFSGLQFPNYSSELNVNALELDDSALYLCASSLEGRVVGGNTIYFGEGSWLTVV.

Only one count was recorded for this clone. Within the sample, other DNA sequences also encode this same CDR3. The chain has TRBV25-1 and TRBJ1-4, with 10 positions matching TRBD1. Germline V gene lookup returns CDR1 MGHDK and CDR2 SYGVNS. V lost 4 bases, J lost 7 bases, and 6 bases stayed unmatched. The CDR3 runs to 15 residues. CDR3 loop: CASSASGTGAEKLFF. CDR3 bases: TGTGCCAGCAGTGCCTCCGGGACAGGGGCTGAAAAACTGTTTTTT.

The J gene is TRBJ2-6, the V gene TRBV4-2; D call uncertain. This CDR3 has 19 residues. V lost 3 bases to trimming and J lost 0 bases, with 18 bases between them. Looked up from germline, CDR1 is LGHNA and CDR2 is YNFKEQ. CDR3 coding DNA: TGTGCCAGCAGCCAGGCGTTATTGGGATCAGCCTCTGGGGCCAACGTCCTGACTTTC. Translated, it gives CASSQALLGSASGANVLTF.

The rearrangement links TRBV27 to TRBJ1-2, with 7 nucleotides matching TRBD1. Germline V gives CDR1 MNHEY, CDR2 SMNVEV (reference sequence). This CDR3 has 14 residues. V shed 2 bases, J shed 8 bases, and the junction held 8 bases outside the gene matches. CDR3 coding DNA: TGTGCCAGCAGTTTAGAGGAGGGGGCCGGGGGCTACACCTTC. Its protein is CASSLEEGAGGYTF.

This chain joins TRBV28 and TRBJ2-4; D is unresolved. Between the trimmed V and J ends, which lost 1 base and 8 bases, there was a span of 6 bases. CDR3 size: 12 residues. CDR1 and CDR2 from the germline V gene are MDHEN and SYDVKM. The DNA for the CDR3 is TGTGCCAGCAGTTTATTACGGGACATTCAGTACTTC. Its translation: CASSLLRDIQYF.

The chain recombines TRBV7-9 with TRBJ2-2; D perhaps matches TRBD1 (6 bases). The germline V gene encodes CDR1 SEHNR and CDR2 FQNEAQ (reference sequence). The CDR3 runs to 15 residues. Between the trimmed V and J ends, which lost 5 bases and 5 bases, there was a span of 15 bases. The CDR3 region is CASSRDTQPTGELFF. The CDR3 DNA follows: TGTGCCAGCAGCCGGGACACTCAACCGACCGGGGAGCTGTTTTTT.

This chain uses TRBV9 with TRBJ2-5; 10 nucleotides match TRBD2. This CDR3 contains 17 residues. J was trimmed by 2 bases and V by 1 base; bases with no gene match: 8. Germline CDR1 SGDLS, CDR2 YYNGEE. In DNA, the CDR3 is TGTGCCAGCAGCGTATTAGGGCGACTAGCGGGTCAAGAGACCCAGTACTTC. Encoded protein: CASSVLGRLAGQETQYF.

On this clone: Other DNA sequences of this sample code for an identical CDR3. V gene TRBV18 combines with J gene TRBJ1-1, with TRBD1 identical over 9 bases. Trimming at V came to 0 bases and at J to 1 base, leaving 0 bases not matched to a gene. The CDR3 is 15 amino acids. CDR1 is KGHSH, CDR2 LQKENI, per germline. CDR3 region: CASSPPGQGNTEAFF. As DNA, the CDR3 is TGTGCCAGCTCACCACCGGGACAGGGGAACACTGAAGCTTTCTTT.

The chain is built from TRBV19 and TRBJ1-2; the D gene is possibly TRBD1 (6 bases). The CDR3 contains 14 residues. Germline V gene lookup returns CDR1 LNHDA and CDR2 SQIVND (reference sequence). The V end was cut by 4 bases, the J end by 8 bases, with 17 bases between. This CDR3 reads CASSRGGVLSGYTF. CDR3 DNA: TGTGCCAGTAGTAGGGGGGGCGTCCTTTCCGGCTACACCTTC.

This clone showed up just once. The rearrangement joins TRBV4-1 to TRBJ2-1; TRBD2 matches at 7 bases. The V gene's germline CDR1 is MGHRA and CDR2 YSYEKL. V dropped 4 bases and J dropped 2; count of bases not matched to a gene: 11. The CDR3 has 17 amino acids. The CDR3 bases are TGCGCCAGCAGCCGTCACCCTGAGGGAGGGCCCTACAATGAGCAGTTCTTC. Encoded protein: CASSRHPEGGPYNEQFF.

CDR3 sequence (DNA): TGTGCCAGCAGCTTAGAACTAGCGGGCTACAATGAGCAGTTCTTC. It translates to CASSLELAGYNEQFF. V usage is TRBV11-1 and J usage is TRBJ2-1; TRBD2 matches at 9 bases. Per the germline V gene, CDR1 is SGHAT and CDR2 is FQDESV (reference sequence). V trimming: 1 base; J trimming: 3 bases; junction bases outside the gene matches: 1. There are 15 residues in the CDR3.

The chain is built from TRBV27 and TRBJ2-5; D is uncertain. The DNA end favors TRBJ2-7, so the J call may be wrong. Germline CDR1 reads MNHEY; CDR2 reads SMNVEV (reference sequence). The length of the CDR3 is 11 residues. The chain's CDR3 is CASTPTYEQYF. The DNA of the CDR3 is TGTGCCAGCACCCCCACCTACGAGCAGTACTTC.